This is a list of T cell receptor beta chains from one sample in a study of CD8 T cells in ankylosing spondylitis. MiXCR, applied by TCRdb to the 5' RACE reads, yields one record per CDR3 protein. The repertoire has 80,000 to 100,000 distinct CDR3 sequences, roughly 9.6% of them found once; the top ten carry approximately 5.5%. The sequencing input was blood, either unsorted or a sorted T cell fraction (not recorded which). These receptors were obtained from a male donor with ankylosing spondylitis or in good health (not recorded which). CDR3s include the opening cysteine and the closing phenylalanine or tryptophan. D genes are given only for firm matches. Size is stated for part of the rows, as once, few or many counts, or as a class when the clone is expanded.

abundance,j_gene,d_gene,v_gene,CDR3aa,CDR3nt
many,TRBJ1-6,.,TRBV15,CATSGDRLESPLHF,TGTGCCACCAGCGGCGACAGGTTAGAATCACCCCTCCACTTT
many,TRBJ1-4,TRBD1,TRBV2,CASSQTGRDEKLFF,TGTGCCAGCTCCCAGACAGGGAGGGATGAAAAACTGTTTTTT
many,TRBJ2-1,.,TRBV29-1,CSVARLGYNEQFF,TGCAGCGTGGCCCGCCTGGGCTACAATGAGCAGTTCTTC
many,TRBJ2-7,.,TRBV5-1,CASELPSGRHEQYF,TGCGCCAGCGAGCTACCTAGTGGAAGGCACGAGCAGTACTTC
many,TRBJ1-3,.,TRBV7-3,CASRGSGNTIYF,TGTGCCAGCAGAGGCTCTGGAAACACCATATATTTT
many,TRBJ2-7,.,TRBV20-1,CSARDITGKSVYEQYF,TGCAGTGCTAGAGATATAACAGGGAAGTCTGTCTACGAGCAGTACTTC
many,TRBJ1-4,TRBD1,TRBV3-1,CASSYRGRNEKLFF,TGTGCCAGCAGTTACAGGGGGCGGAATGAAAAACTGTTTTTT
.,TRBJ2-7,.,TRBV29-1,CSVVGGAKYEQYF,TGCAGCGTTGTAGGGGGGGCAAAGTACGAGCAGTACTTC
many,TRBJ2-3,TRBD2,TRBV12-3/TRBV12-4,CASTPGERGSSDTQYF,TGTGCCAGCACCCCGGGAGAGCGGGGGTCGTCTGATACGCAGTATTTT
many,TRBJ2-7,.,TRBV6-1,CASSVLESSYEQYF,TGTGCCAGCAGTGTTCTTGAGAGCTCCTACGAGCAGTACTTC
many,TRBJ1-2,.,TRBV5-1,CASSLSIGFHGYTF,TGCGCCAGCAGCTTGTCAATAGGGTTTCATGGCTACACCTTC
.,TRBJ2-7,TRBD1,TRBV20-1,CSAPKPTQGAYEQYF,TGCAGTGCTCCCAAACCAACACAGGGGGCGTACGAGCAGTACTTC
few,TRBJ2-7,TRBD1,TRBV12-3/TRBV12-4,CASSSQRDRAEQYF,TGTGCCAGCAGTTCTCAGAGGGACAGGGCCGAGCAGTACTTC
many,TRBJ2-7,.,TRBV5-1,CASSLGGGRNRGFDEQYF,TGCGCCAGCAGCTTGGGGGGGGGAAGAAACAGGGGTTTCGACGAGCAGTACTTC
many,TRBJ1-1,.,TRBV28,CATQEQRLGTEAFF,TGTGCCACCCAGGAGCAGAGGTTGGGGACTGAAGCTTTCTTT
many,TRBJ2-5,TRBD2,TRBV5-1,CASSPGGSETQYF,TGCGCCAGCAGCCCGGGGGGATCAGAGACCCAGTACTTC
many,TRBJ2-5,TRBD2,TRBV5-1,CASSSRTSGKQETQYF,TGCGCCAGCAGCTCTCGGACTAGCGGGAAACAAGAGACCCAGTACTTC
many,TRBJ2-7,.,TRBV12-3/TRBV12-4,CASSLDKLSYEQYF,TGTGCCAGCAGTTTAGACAAACTCTCCTACGAGCAGTACTTC
.,TRBJ2-1,TRBD2,TRBV7-9,CASSHRAGGNEQFF,TGTGCCAGCAGCCACCGAGCGGGGGGCAATGAGCAGTTCTTC
many,TRBJ2-7,.,TRBV6-5,CASAGGGLSYEQYF,TGTGCCAGCGCAGGGGGGGGGCTCTCCTACGAGCAGTACTTC
many,TRBJ2-2,.,TRBV28,CASSWASDTGELFF,TGTGCCAGCAGTTGGGCTAGCGACACCGGGGAGCTGTTTTTT
few,TRBJ1-1,.,TRBV3-1,CASSQGSSPIGAFF,TGTGCCAGCAGCCAAGGCAGCAGCCCCATTGGGGCTTTCTTT
few,TRBJ2-5,TRBD2,TRBV30,CARGLAGAGETQYF,TGTGCCCGGGGACTAGCGGGGGCTGGTGAGACCCAGTACTTC
few,TRBJ2-5,.,TRBV4-1,CASSQSIHQETQYF,TGCGCCAGCAGCCAATCGATACACCAAGAGACCCAGTACTTC